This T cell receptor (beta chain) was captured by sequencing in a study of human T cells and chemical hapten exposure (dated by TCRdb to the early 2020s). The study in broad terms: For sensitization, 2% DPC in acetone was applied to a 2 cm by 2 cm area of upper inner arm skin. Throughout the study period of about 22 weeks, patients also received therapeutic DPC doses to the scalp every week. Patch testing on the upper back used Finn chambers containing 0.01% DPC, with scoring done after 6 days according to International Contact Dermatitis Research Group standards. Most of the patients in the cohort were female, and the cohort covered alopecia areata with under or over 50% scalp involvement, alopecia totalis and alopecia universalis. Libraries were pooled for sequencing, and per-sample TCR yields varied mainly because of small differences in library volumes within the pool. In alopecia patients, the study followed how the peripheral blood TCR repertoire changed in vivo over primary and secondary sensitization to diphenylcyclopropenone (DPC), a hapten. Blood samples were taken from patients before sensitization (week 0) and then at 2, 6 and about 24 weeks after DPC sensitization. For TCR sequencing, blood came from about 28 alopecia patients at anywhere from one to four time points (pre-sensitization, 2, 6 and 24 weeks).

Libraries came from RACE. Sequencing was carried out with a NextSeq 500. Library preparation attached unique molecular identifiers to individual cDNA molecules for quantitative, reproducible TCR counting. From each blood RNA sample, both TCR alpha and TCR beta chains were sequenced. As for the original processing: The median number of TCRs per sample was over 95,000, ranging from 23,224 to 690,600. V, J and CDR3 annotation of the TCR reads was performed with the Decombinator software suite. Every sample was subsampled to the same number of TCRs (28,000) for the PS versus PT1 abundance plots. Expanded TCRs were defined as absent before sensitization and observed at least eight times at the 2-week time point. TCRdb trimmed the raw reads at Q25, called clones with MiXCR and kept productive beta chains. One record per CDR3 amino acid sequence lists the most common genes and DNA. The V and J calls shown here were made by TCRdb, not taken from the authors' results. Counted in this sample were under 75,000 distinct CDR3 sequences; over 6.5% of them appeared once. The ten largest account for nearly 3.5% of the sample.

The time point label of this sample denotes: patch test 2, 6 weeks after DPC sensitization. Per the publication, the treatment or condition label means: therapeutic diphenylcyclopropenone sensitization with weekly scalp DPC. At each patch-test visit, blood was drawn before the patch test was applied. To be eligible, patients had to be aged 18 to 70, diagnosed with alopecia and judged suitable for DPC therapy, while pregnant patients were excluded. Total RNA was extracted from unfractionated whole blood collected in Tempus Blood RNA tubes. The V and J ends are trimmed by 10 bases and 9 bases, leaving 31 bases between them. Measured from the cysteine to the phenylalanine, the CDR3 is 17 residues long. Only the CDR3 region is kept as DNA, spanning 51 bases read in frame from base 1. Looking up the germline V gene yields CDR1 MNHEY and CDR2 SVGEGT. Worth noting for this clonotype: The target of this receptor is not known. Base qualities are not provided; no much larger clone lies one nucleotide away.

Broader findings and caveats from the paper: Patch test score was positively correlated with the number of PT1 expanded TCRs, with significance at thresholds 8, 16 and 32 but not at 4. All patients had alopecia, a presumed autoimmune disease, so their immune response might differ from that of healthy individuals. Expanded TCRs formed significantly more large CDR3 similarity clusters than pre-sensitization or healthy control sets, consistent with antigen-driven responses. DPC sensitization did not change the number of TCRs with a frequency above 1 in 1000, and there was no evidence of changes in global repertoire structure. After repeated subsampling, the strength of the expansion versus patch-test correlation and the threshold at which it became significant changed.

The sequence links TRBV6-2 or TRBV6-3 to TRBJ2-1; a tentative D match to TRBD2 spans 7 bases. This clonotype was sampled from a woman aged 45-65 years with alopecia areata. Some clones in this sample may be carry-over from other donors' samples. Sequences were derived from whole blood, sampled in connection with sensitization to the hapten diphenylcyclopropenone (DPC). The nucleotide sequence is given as TGTGCCACCCCGGGGGCGGGAGTAATCCCTAGTTGCGTTGAGCAGTTCTTC. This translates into CATPGAGVIPSCVEQFF.